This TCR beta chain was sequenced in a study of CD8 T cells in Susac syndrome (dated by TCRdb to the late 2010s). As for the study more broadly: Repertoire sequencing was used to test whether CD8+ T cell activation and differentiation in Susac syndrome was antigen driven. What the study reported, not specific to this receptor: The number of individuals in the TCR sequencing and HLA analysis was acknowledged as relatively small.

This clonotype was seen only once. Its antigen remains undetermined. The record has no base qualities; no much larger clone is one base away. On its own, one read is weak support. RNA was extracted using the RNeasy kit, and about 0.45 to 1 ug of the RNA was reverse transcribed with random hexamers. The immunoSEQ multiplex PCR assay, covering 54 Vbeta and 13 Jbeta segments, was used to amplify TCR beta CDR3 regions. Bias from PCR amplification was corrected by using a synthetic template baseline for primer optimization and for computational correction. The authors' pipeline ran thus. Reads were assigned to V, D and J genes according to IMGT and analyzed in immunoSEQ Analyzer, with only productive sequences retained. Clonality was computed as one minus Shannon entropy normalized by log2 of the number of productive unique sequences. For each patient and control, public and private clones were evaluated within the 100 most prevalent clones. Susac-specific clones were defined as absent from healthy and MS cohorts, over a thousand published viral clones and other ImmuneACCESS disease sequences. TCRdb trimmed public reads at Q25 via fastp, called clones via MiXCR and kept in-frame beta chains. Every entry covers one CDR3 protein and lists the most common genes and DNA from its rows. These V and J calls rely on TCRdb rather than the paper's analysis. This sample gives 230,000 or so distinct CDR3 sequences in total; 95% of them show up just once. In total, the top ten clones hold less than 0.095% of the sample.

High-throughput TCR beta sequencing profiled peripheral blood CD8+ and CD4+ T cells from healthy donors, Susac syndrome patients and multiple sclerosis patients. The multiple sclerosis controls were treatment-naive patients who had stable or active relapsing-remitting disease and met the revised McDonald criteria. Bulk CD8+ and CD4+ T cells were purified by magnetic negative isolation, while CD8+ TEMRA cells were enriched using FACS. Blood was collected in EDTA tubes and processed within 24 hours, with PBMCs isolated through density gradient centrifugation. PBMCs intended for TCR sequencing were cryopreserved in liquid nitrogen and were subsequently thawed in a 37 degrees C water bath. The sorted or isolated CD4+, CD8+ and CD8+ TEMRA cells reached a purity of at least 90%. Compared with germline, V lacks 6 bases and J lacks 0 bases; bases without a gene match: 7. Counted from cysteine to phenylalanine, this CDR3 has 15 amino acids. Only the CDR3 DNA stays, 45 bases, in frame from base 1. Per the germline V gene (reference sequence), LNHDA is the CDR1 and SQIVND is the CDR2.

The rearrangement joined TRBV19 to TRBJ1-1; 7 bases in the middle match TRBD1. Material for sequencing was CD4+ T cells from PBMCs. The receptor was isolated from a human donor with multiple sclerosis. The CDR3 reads CASRDQGVVNTEAFF. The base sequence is TGTGCCAGTAGGGATCAGGGGGTTGTGAACACTGAAGCTTTCTTT.